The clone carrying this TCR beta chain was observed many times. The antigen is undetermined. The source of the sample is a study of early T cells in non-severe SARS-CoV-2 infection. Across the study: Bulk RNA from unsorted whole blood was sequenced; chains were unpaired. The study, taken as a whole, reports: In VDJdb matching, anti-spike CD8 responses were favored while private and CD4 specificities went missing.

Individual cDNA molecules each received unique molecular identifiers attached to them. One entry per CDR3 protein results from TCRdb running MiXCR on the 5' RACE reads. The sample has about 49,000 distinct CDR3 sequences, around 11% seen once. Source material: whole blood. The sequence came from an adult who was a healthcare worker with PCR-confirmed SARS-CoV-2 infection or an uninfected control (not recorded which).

CDR3 loop: CASSLDRGGSQPQHF. The CDR3 DNA is TGTGCCAGCAGTCTTGACAGGGGTGGGAGTCAGCCCCAGCATTTT. The rearrangement links TRBV2 to TRBJ1-5; 8 bases map to TRBD1. Per the germline V gene, CDR1 is SNHLY and CDR2 is FYNNEI. The CDR3 sequence is 15 residues long. Germline trimming cut 5 bases from V and 6 bases from J; bases unmatched to any gene: 9.